One sample yielded the 6 T cell receptor beta chains listed below, sequenced in a study of CD8 T cells in ankylosing spondylitis. TCRdb reprocessed the 5' RACE reads with MiXCR, giving one entry per CDR3 protein. In the table there are about 170,000 distinct CDR3 sequences, about 16% of which are singletons. The sequenced sample consisted of blood, either unsorted or a sorted T cell fraction (not recorded which). These receptors came from a male donor with ankylosing spondylitis or in good health (not recorded which).

This clonotype was detected ten times or more. The rearrangement links TRBV28 to TRBJ2-2; D is possibly TRBD1 (7 bases). V lost 6 bases to trimming and J lost 3 bases, with 20 bases between them. The CDR3 totals 17 residues. Germline V CDR1 and CDR2: MDHEN, SYDVKM. The CDR3 reads CASRLRSPGGYTGELFF. The CDR3 bases are TGTGCCAGCAGGTTGAGGTCGCCAGGGGGGTACACCGGGGAGCTGTTTTTT.

Concerning this clonotype: A read error is possible here, since a much larger clone lies one base away. V is TRBV20-1 and J is TRBJ1-6; D gene unclear. V was shortened by 5 bases and J by 8 bases, with 19 bases between the two germline ends. The CDR3 contains 15 residues. CDR1 DFQATT and CDR2 SNEGSKA come from the germline V gene (reference sequence). CDR3 bases: TGCAGTGCTGGAGCCTCCAGATTGTTTGATTCACCCCTCCACTTT. It translates to CSAGASRLFDSPLHF.

This clonotype was counted at least ten times. V usage is TRBV7-2 and J usage is TRBJ1-5; D is unresolved. Germline CDR1 reads SGHTA; CDR2 reads FQGNSA. CDR3 size: 11 residues. The V gene lost 3 bases and the J gene lost 11 bases, with 8 bases spanning the gap. The chain's CDR3 is CASSLFGAQHF. CDR3 sequence (DNA): TGTGCCAGCAGCTTGTTCGGGGCCCAGCATTTT. The complete variable domain, with remaining parts taken from reference TRBV7-2 and TRBJ1-5, reads GAGVSQSPSNKVTEKGKDVELRCDPISGHTALYWYRQSLGQGLEFLIYFQGNSAPDKSGLPSDRFSAERTGGSVSTLTIQRTQQEDSAVYLCASSLFGAQHFGDGTRLSIL.

This clonotype was detected a few times. The chain links TRBV29-1 to TRBJ1-5; 8 nucleotides align to TRBD1. The ends lost 5 bases at V and 0 bases at J; junction bases unmatched: 3. Germline CDR1 reads SQVTM; CDR2 reads ANQGSEA. The CDR3 extends over 14 amino acids. As DNA, the CDR3 is TGCAGCGTTTCGACAGGGGTTAGCAATCAGCCCCAGCATTTT. Translating gives CSVSTGVSNQPQHF. Full variable domain (remainder filled in from reference TRBV29-1 and TRBJ1-5): SAVISQKPSRDICQRGTSLTIQCQVDSQVTMMFWYRQQPGQSLTLIATANQGSEATYESGFVIDKFPISRPNLTFSTLTVSNMSPEDSSIYLCSVSTGVSNQPQHFGDGTRLSIL.

This clonotype was seen a few times. This chain links TRBV15 with TRBJ2-7, with a weak D call TRBD1 (6 bases). Per the germline V gene, CDR1 is LNHNV and CDR2 is YYDKDF (reference sequence). The CDR3 extends over 15 amino acids. V lost 3 bases and J 2 bases, leaving 14 bases between the germline ends. CDR3 nucleotide sequence: TGTGCCACCAGCAGTAAAAGATCAGGGGCCTACGAGCAGTACTTC. This codes for CATSSKRSGAYEQYF.

This clonotype was picked up a small number of times. The chain has TRBV29-1 and TRBJ2-1; D unresolved. The V gene's germline CDR1 is SQVTM and CDR2 ANQGSEA. CDR3 size: 13 residues. V dropped 5 bases and J dropped 7 bases, with 15 bases sitting between them. DNA for the CDR3: TGCAGCGTTCGGCGCCGTCTTGGTAATGAGCAGTTCTTC. Its translation: CSVRRRLGNEQFF.